This entry describes one T cell receptor (beta chain). This sample also contains other DNA sequences that code for the same CDR3. This specimen comes from a study of shared clonotypes between healthy human individuals. From germline, CDR1 is MNHNY and CDR2 SVGAGI (reference sequence). With 0 bases removed from V and 1 base from J, the gap between germline ends came to 7 bases. CDR3 length: 14 amino acids. Naivety among CD8 cells was defined by CD45RO negativity and positive CCR7 selection, thereby excluding terminally differentiated effector memory CD45RA+ cells. Each of the donors was a healthy adult who was HIV-negative and had not had a recent acute infection or vaccination. Sequencing was at deep level. Original processing notes: ImmunoSEQ yielded junction-only sequences lacking quality scores, so filtering differed. Sequencing used immunoSEQ multiplex PCR; TCRdb keeps in-frame clones, though not all of them. V and J calls and clone size are those listed in that table; D and trimming were worked out from the DNA. In the table there are about 2.2 million clones, roughly 95% of which are singletons.

The specimen was naive CD8+ T cells from PBMCs. The TCR comes from a man aged 18-30 years in good health. Some clones in this sample may be carry-over from other donors' samples. J is TRBJ2-7 and V is TRBV6-6, with D perhaps matching TRBD1 or TRBD2 (6 bases each). The chain's CDR3 is CASSYSGGSYEQYF. As DNA, the CDR3 is TGTGCCAGCAGTTACTCAGGGGGGTCCTACGAGCAGTACTTC.